A single sample is the source of the 14 T cell receptor beta chains below, sequenced in a study of early T cells in non-severe SARS-CoV-2 infection. TCRdb reprocessed the 5' RACE reads via MiXCR and lists one record per CDR3 protein. The sample includes about 80,000 distinct CDR3 sequences, approximately 5% of them seen just once. The sample in question was whole blood, obtained at baseline. The receptor source for this set is an adult who was a healthcare worker with PCR-confirmed SARS-CoV-2 infection or an uninfected control (not recorded which).

The gene calls are TRBV7-9 and TRBJ2-3, with TRBD2 matching 8 bases. The CDR3 totals 15 residues. In germline, CDR1 is SEHNR, CDR2 FQNEAQ (reference sequence). J lost 2 bases, V lost 4 bases, and 5 bases had no gene match. The CDR3 protein is CASSSLAAPTDTQYF. CDR3 DNA: TGTGCCAGCAGCTCACTAGCGGCCCCCACAGATACGCAGTATTTT.

By share, this clonotype counts as medium-sized. The chain carries TRBV6-5 and TRBJ2-7; D not certain. CDR1 MNHEY and CDR2 SVGAGI come from the germline V gene. The CDR3 spans 12 residues. V was shortened by 2 bases and J by 7 bases, with 9 bases between the two germline ends. The CDR3 sequence: CASSYHNGEQYF. The CDR3 DNA sequence: TGTGCCAGCAGTTACCACAACGGGGAGCAGTACTTC.

This clonotype was seen more than once but under ten times. The chain recombines TRBV27 with TRBJ2-7; D unclear. The CDR3 totals 13 residues. Germline assignment: CDR1 MNHEY and CDR2 SMNVEV (reference sequence). Trimming took off 7 bases at V and 2 bases at J, with 12 bases between the two ends. The CDR3 DNA reads TGTGCCAGCATTGGCAGGAGTCCCTACGAGCAGTACTTC. It specifies CASIGRSPYEQYF.

This chain uses TRBV5-5 with TRBJ2-3, with D unclear. Per germline, CDR1 SGHKS and CDR2 YYEKEE (reference sequence). V dropped 5 bases and J dropped 3 bases, with 19 bases sitting between them. The CDR3 loop spans 16 amino acids. CDR3 nucleotides: TGTGCCAGCAGTTGGTCGGCGGCGGCGGAAACAGATACGCAGTATTTT. Its translation: CASSWSAAAETDTQYF.

This clonotype was seen a handful of times. V and J are TRBV5-1 and TRBJ1-1; tentative D call: TRBD1 (5 bases). The CDR3 loop spans 15 amino acids. The germline V and J ends were trimmed by 0 bases and 3 bases, with 12 bases remaining between them. The germline V gene has CDR1 SGHRS and CDR2 YFSETQ. Here the CDR3 reads CASSLAHGGDTEAFF. The CDR3 DNA reads TGCGCCAGCAGCTTGGCTCACGGGGGAGACACTGAAGCTTTCTTT. Filled out from reference TRBV5-1 and TRBJ1-1, the complete variable domain reads KAGVTQTPRYLIKTRGQQVTLSCSPISGHRSVSWYQQTPGQGLQFLFEYFSETQRNKGNFPGRFSGRQFSNSRSEMNVSTLELGDSALYLCASSLAHGGDTEAFFGQGTRLTVV.

This clonotype was recorded many times. The rearrangement links TRBV29-1 to TRBJ2-1; TRBD1 matches at 10 bases. The V gene's germline CDR1 is SQVTM and CDR2 ANQGSEA. The CDR3 consists of 14 residues. Germline trimming cut 3 bases from V and 3 bases from J; bases unmatched to any gene: 2. CDR3 nucleotide sequence: TGCAGCGTTGAGGGACAGGGGATCTACAATGAGCAGTTCTTC. It yields the protein CSVEGQGIYNEQFF.

The table lists this clonotype with a few counts. V and J are TRBV3-1 and TRBJ2-1; D is undetermined. Germline V CDR1 and CDR2: LGHDT, YNNKEL (reference sequence). V lost 1 base, J lost 8 bases, and 9 bases lay in between. This CDR3 is built from 13 residues. This chain's CDR3 is CASSQGPADEQFF. In nucleotides, the CDR3 is TGTGCCAGCAGCCAAGGGCCGGCAGATGAGCAGTTCTTC.

Many counts were recorded for this clonotype. The chain has TRBV12-3 or TRBV12-4 and TRBJ1-1; D perhaps matches TRBD1 (6 bases). V was clipped by 3 bases and J by 5 bases, with 16 bases between them. The CDR3 is made up of 15 amino acids. The CDR3 sequence is CASSFSAGVRTEAFF. As DNA, the CDR3 is TGTGCCAGCAGTTTCTCCGCAGGGGTGAGGACTGAAGCTTTCTTT.

The chain links TRBV9 to TRBJ2-3, with 7 bases identical to TRBD2. J gave up 2 bases and V 4 bases, and 7 bases lay outside the gene matches. In germline, CDR1 is SGDLS, CDR2 YYNGEE. The CDR3 length is 15 residues. Here the CDR3 reads CASSPWDYFTDTQYF. DNA of the CDR3: TGTGCCAGCAGCCCCTGGGACTACTTCACAGATACGCAGTATTTT.

This clonotype showed up many times. V and J are TRBV7-8 and TRBJ2-7; 9 positions agree with TRBD1. With 5 bases clipped from V and 6 bases from J, the junction kept 11 bases outside the gene matches. Per the germline V gene, CDR1 is SGHVS and CDR2 is FQNEAQ. This CDR3 has 15 residues. The CDR3 sequence is CASSPKTGQGAEQYF. In DNA, the CDR3 is TGTGCCAGCAGCCCAAAAACGGGACAGGGAGCCGAGCAGTACTTC.

At least ten counts were recorded for this clonotype. CDR3 nucleotide sequence: TGTGCCAGTAGTATGAGGACTAGCGGCAATGAGCAGTTCTTC. Translating it yields CASSMRTSGNEQFF. The genes are TRBV19 and TRBJ2-1, with 10 bases lining up with TRBD2. This CDR3 is 14 amino acids long. Germline-derived CDR1 and CDR2 are LNHDA and SQIVND (reference sequence). Unmatched junction bases numbered 2, after V lost 3 bases and J lost 6 bases.

This clonotype was observed at least ten times. The V gene is TRBV7-2, the J gene TRBJ2-1, with 14 positions matching TRBD2. CDR3 length: 17 amino acids. Germline V CDR1 and CDR2: SGHTA, FQGNSA. V lost 5 bases, J lost 7 bases, and 10 bases stayed unmatched. CDR3: CASSPRLAGGKTNEQFF. The CDR3 bases are TGTGCCAGCAGCCCCCGACTAGCGGGAGGGAAGACGAATGAGCAGTTCTTC.

The gene calls are TRBV5-1 and TRBJ2-5, with D possibly being TRBD1 (5 bases). Germline V gene sequence: CDR1 SGHRS, CDR2 YFSETQ. This CDR3 region has 13 residues. V was shortened by 3 bases and J by 2 bases, with 8 bases between the two germline ends. The CDR3 region is CASSYAGQETQYF. In DNA form, the CDR3 reads TGCGCCAGCAGCTATGCAGGGCAAGAGACCCAGTACTTC.

This clonotype appeared a few times. The chain is built from TRBV3-1 and TRBJ1-1; TRBD1 matches at 7 bases. The germline gives CDR1 LGHDT, CDR2 YNNKEL (reference sequence). The V segment lost 5 bases and the J segment 1 base; nucleotides outside the gene matches: 4. This CDR3 spans 14 amino acids. The DNA for the CDR3 is TGTGCCAGCAGCAATTACAGGGGGAACACTGAAGCTTTCTTT. Translating it yields CASSNYRGNTEAFF.